The T cell receptor (beta chain) described here comes from a study of T-cell memory formation after mild COVID-19. This CDR3 spans 14 amino acids. TCRdb re-called the 5' RACE reads through MiXCR, storing one row per CDR3 protein. This sample yields fewer than 250,000 distinct CDR3 sequences, of which 15% to 20% are seen a single time; 2.4% belongs to the top ten. On this clonotype itself: A junction boundary mismatches the germline segment, possibly from a read error.

This rearrangement joins TRBV12-3 or TRBV12-4 to TRBJ1-1; D not certain. Sequencing input: PBMCs or a T cell subset sorted from them (not recorded which). The TCR originated in an adult woman who had mild COVID-19 (a few samples of this study predate the infection). Cell type and time point are not known. CDR3 sequence reads: CASSLREGRTEVFF. The CDR3 bases are TGTGCCAGCAGTTTAAGGGAAGGGAGAACTGAAGTTTTCTTT.